The clone carrying this T cell receptor beta chain came up once. The entry originates in a study of blood T cell repertoires in COVID-19. Study as a whole: The United States, Italy and Spain were the sources of the acute and convalescent COVID-19 samples.

Original methodology: The authors estimated nucleated cell counts from reference gene primer amplification. Data came from immunoSEQ multiplex PCR; TCRdb stores just in-frame clones and leaves some out. V, J and clone size derive from that table, while D and trimming were established from the DNA sequence. The sample records fewer than 300,000 clones, 70% to 85% being singletons. The V gene lost 2 bases and the J gene lost 5 bases, with 9 bases spanning the gap. The CDR3 is made up of 13 amino acids. Germline CDR1 SGHTA, CDR2 FQGTGA. The source material was peripheral blood. V and J are TRBV7-3 and TRBJ1-1; no definite D call. This clonotype was obtained from a woman of 80 years or more with acute or convalescent COVID-19. The CDR3 sequence: CASSLVGNTEAFF. The CDR3 DNA reads TGTGCCAGCAGCTTAGTGGGCAATACTGAAGCTTTCTTT. Variable domain in full (rest from reference TRBV7-3 and TRBJ1-1): GAGVSQTPSNKVTEKGKYVELRCDPISGHTALYWYRQSLGQGPEFLIYFQGTGAADDSGLPNDRFFAVRPEGSVSTLKIQRTERGDSAVYLCASSLVGNTEAFFGQGTRLTVV.